This T cell receptor (beta chain) appears in the sequencing data of a study of OX40 agonist ivuxolimab in advanced cancers. The study's findings and limits: Clonal expansion among partial responders at 0.1-3.0 mg/kg ranked near the lowest.

About this clone: The antigen remains undetermined.

Blood sampling took place at baseline, cycle 4 day 1, and cycle 7 day 1. CDR1 is MDHEN and CDR2 is SYDVKM in the germline V gene. This CDR3 has 14 amino acids. V was shortened by 10 bases and J by 0 bases, with 15 bases between the two germline ends. Clones were read by immunoSEQ multiplex PCR, and TCRdb kept only the in-frame ones, dropping some. The sample yields under 110,000 clones, 90% seen once. The chain carries TRBV28 and TRBJ1-1; D possibly corresponds to TRBD1 (5 bases). Sample: CD4+ or CD8+ T cells sorted from blood, taken in a trial of the OX40 agonist ivuxolimab. This TCR derives from an adult with an advanced solid tumor such as melanoma, head and neck, liver or kidney cancer. CDR3 DNA: TGTGCCATCTTACGGGGAGGGGTGAACACTGAAGCTTTCTTT. It specifies CAILRGGVNTEAFF.